The present T cell receptor (beta chain) was sequenced within a study of tumor-infiltrating lymphocytes in primary liver carcinoma. Findings and caveats of the study: A significantly higher top-250-clone fraction was found in tumors than in blood (p = 0.039).

TCR beta cDNA was prepared out of roughly 0.5 ug total RNA by means of a constant-region primer. What produced the TCR beta libraries was three nested multiplex PCR rounds using slightly modified ARM-PCR. Investigators reported that the first two PCR rounds, at 10 to 11 cycles each, used TRBV1-TRBV30 forward primers with a C-beta reverse primer. TCRdb re-called the multiplex PCR reads through MiXCR, storing one row per CDR3 protein. Of about 320,000 distinct CDR3 sequences detected, over 55% appear once; the ten largest clones hold roughly 9%. From germline, CDR1 is MGHRA and CDR2 YSYEKL. CDR3 length: 15 amino acids. RNA isolated from unsorted whole blood supplied the blood RNA, with germline DNA also extracted. To note about this clonotype: Antigen unknown. A single base separates this from a much larger clone, so it may be a read error.

The sequence came from a man between 40 and 49 years old with primary liver carcinoma and hepatitis B virus infection. The J gene is TRBJ2-7, the V gene TRBV4-1; the match to TRBD2 covers 7 bases. Material: peripheral blood. DNA of the CDR3: TGCGCCAGCGGCCAAGACGGTGGGGGGGCCTACGAGCAGTACTTC. Amino acid sequence: CASGQDGGGAYEQYF.